This entry lists 8 T cell receptor beta chains sequenced from one sample in a study of T cell responses to AZD1222 COVID-19 vaccine. The data were produced by immunoSEQ multiplex PCR, yet TCRdb's version contains in-frame clones alone and is incomplete. Of more than 110,000 clones listed, about 93% are singletons. Specimen: peripheral blood, collected on day 0 of AZD1222 vaccination. All receptors come from an adult in good health.

The chain joins TRBV28 to TRBJ2-6; D perhaps matches TRBD1 (6 bases). Trimming cost V 3 bases and J 0 bases, with 12 bases left between them. Looked up from germline, CDR1 is MDHEN and CDR2 is SYDVKM. The CDR3 covers 17 residues. CDR3: CASSLPGTPSGANVLTF. DNA of the CDR3: TGTGCCAGCAGTTTGCCCGGGACACCCTCTGGGGCCAACGTCCTGACTTTC.

This chain connects TRBV2 to TRBJ2-2, with D perhaps matching TRBD2 (5 bases). The length of the CDR3 is 15 residues. The V end lost 6 bases, the J end lost 0 bases, and 11 bases lay between the germline ends. Germline CDR1 reads SNHLY; CDR2 reads FYNNEI. CDR3 sequence: CASSPDYSNTGELFF. The CDR3 nucleotides are TGTGCCAGCAGCCCCGACTATTCGAACACCGGGGAGCTGTTTTTT. The full variable domain, rest sourced from reference TRBV2 and TRBJ2-2, is EPEVTQTPSHQVTQMGQEVILRCVPISNHLYFYWYRQILGQKVEFLVSFYNNEISEKSEIFDDQFSVERPDGSNFTLKIRSTKLEDSAMYFCASSPDYSNTGELFFGEGSRLTVL.

The rearrangement joins TRBV10-1 to TRBJ2-1; 8 bases match TRBD2. The junction had 4 bases not matched to a gene; V was cut back by 5 bases and J by 1 base. CDR3 size: 15 residues. CDR1 and CDR2 from the germline V gene are WNHNN and SYGVQD (reference sequence). CDR3 nucleotide sequence: TGCGCCAGCAGTACGGGACTAGGGTCCTACAATGAGCAGTTCTTC. Protein: CASSTGLGSYNEQFF.

The chain links TRBV2 to TRBJ1-2; 10 bases match TRBD1. Looked up from germline, CDR1 is SNHLY and CDR2 is FYNNEI. Losses at the gene ends were 7 bases for V and 8 bases for J; bases not matched to a gene: 10. This CDR3 is 14 amino acids long. The CDR3 DNA reads as TGTGCCAGCACCGCGGGACAGGGGATGAACGGCTACACCTTC. Its protein product is CASTAGQGMNGYTF.

CDR3 loop: CASSEGHRGGTEAFF. CDR3 bases: TGTGCCAGCAGCGAGGGACACAGGGGTGGCACTGAAGCTTTCTTT. The rearrangement links TRBV9 to TRBJ1-1; 7 positions match TRBD1. V trimming: 3 bases; J trimming: 4 bases; junction bases outside the gene matches: 9. CDR1 and CDR2 (germline): SGDLS, YYNGEE. The CDR3 runs to 15 residues.

The chain employs TRBV29-1 and TRBJ2-7; D gene uncertain. Germline lookup yields CDR1 SQVTM and CDR2 ANQGSEA. Trimming pared 6 bases from V and 0 bases from J, leaving 12 bases between. The CDR3 is made up of 13 amino acids. CDR3 protein: CSVRRPSSYEQYF. As DNA, the CDR3 is TGCAGCGTAAGACGTCCGAGCTCCTACGAGCAGTACTTC.

V is TRBV3-1 (or the pseudogene TRBV3-2) and J is TRBJ2-1; possibly TRBD2 for D (5 bases). The germline V and J ends were trimmed by 0 bases and 6 bases, with 12 bases remaining between them. This CDR3 is built from 15 residues. CDR1 LGHDT and CDR2 YNNKEL come from the germline V gene (reference sequence). DNA of the CDR3: TGTGCCAGCAGCCAAGACATTTCCGGAGGCAATGAGCAGTTCTTC. It encodes CASSQDISGGNEQFF.

The chain links TRBV27 to TRBJ1-5, with 7 bases lining up with TRBD1. Trimming took 3 bases from V and 2 from J; bases not matched to a gene: 1. This CDR3 has 14 amino acids. Germline CDR1 and CDR2: MNHEY and SMNVEV (reference sequence). CDR3 DNA: TGTGCCAGCAGTTTTGGACAGGGCAATCAGCCCCAGCATTTT. Translation: CASSFGQGNQPQHF.